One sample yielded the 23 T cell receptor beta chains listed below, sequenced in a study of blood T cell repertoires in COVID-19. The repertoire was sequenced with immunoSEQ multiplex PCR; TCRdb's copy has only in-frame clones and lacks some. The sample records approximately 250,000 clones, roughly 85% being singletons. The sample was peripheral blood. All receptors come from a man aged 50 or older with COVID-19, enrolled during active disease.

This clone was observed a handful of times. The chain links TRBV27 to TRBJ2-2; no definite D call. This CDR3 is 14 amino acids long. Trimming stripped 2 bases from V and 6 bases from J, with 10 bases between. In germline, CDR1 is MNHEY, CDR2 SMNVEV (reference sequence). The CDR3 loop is CASSLGGPAGELFF. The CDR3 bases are TGTGCCAGCAGTTTAGGTGGGCCCGCCGGGGAGCTGTTTTTT.

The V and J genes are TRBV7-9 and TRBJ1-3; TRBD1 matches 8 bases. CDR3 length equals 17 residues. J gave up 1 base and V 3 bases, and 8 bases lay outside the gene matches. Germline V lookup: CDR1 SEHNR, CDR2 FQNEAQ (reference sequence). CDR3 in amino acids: CASSLGQGASSGNTIYF. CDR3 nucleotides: TGTGCCAGCAGCTTGGGTCAGGGGGCTTCTTCTGGAAACACCATATATTTT.

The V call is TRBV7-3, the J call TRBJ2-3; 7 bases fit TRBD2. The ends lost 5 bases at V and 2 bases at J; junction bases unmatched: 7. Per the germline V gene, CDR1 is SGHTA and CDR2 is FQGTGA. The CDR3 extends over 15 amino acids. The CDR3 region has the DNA TGTGCCAGCAGCCCCTGGGGGGGGTACACAGATACGCAGTATTTT. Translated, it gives CASSPWGGYTDTQYF.

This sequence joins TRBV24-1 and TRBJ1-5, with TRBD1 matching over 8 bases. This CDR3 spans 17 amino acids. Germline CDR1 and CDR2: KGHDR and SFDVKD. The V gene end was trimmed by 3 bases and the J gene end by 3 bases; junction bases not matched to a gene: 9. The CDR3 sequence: CATSDATGQAYNQPQHF. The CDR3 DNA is TGTGCCACCAGTGATGCTACGGGACAGGCTTACAATCAGCCCCAGCATTTT.

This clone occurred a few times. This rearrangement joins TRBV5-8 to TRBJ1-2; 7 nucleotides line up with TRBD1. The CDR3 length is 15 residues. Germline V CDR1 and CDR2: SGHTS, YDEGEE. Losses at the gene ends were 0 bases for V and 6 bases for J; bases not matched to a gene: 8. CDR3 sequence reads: CASSLDRGMNNGYTF. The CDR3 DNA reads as TGTGCCAGCAGCTTGGACAGGGGTATGAATAATGGCTACACCTTC.

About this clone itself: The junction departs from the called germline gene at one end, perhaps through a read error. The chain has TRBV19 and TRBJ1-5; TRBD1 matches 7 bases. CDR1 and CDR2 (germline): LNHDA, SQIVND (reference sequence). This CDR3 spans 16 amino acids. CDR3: CASKGARAMSNQPQHF. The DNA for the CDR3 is TGTGCTAGTAAGGGGGCGCGGGCGATGAGCAATCAGCCCCAGCATTTT. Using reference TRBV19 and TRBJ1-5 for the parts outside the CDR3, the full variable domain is DGGITQSPKYLFRKEGQNVTLSCEQNLNHDAMYWYRQDPGQGLRLIYYSQIVNDFQKGDIAEGYSVSREKKESFPLTVTSAQKNPTAFYLCASKGARAMSNQPQHFGDGTRLSIL.

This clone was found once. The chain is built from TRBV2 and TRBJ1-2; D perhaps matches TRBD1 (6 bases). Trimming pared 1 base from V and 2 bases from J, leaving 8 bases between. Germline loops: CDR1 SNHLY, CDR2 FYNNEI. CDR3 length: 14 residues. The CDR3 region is CASSEGTANYGYTF. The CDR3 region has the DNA TGTGCCAGCAGTGAAGGGACAGCAAACTATGGCTACACCTTC.

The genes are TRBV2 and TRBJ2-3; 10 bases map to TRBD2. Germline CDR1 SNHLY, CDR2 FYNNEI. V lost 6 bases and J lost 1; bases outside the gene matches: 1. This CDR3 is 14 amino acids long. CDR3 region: CASRGTSGTDTQYF. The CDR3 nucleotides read TGTGCCAGCAGGGGGACTAGCGGCACAGATACGCAGTATTTT.

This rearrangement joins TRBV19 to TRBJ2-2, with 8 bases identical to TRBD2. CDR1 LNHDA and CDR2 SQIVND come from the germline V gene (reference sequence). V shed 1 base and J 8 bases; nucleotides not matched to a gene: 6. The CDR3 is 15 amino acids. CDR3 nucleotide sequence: TGTGCCAGTAGTATAGTCGGACTAGCCTTGGGGGAGCTGTTTTTT. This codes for CASSIVGLALGELFF. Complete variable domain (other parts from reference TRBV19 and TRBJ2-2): DGGITQSPKYLFRKEGQNVTLSCEQNLNHDAMYWYRQDPGQGLRLIYYSQIVNDFQKGDIAEGYSVSREKKESFPLTVTSAQKNPTAFYLCASSIVGLALGELFFGEGSRLTVL.

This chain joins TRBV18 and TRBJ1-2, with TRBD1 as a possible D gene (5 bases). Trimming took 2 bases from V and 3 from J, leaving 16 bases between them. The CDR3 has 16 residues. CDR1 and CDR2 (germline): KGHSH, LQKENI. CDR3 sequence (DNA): TGTGCCAGCTCACCAGAGGTTAGACAGCGCTACTATGGCTACACCTTC. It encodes CASSPEVRQRYYGYTF.

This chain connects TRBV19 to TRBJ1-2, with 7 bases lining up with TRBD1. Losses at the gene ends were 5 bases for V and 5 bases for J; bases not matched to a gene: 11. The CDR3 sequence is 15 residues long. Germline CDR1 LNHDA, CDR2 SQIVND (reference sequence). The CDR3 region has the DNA TGTGCCAGTAGTCCCAGAAAGACAGGGATGTATGGCTACACCTTC. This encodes CASSPRKTGMYGYTF.

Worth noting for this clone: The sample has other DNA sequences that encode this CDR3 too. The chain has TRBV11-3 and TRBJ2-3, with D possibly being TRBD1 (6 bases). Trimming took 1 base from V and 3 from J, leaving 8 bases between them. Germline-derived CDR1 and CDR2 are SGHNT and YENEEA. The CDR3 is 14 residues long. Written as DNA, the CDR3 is TGTGCCAGCAGCTTAGGTCAGGGGACAGATACGCAGTATTTT. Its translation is CASSLGQGTDTQYF.

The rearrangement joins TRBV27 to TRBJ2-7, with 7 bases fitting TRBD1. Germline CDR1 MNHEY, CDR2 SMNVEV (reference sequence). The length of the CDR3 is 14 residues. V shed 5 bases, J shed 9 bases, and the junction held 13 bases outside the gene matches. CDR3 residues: CASSPDRAPLVQYF. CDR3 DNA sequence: TGTGCCAGCAGTCCCGACAGGGCCCCTTTAGTGCAGTACTTC.

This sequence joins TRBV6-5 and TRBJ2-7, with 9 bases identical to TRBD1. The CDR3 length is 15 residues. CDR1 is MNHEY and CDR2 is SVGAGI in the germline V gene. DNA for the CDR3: TGTGCTTCCTCCTCCACAGGGGGCGTGCTTTACGAGCAGTACTTC. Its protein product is CASSSTGGVLYEQYF.

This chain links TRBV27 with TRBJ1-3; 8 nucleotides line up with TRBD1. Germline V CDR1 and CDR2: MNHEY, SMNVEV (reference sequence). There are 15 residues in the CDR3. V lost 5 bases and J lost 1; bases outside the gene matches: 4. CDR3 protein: CASSQDRGSGNTIYF. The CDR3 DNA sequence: TGTGCCAGCAGTCAAGACAGGGGTTCTGGAAACACCATATATTTT.

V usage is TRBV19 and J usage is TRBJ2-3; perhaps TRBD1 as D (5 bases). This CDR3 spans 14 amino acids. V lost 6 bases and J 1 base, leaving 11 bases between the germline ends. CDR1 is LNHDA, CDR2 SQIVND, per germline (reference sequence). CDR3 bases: TGTGCCAGTAGCCCCGACAGACGCACAGATACGCAGTATTTT. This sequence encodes CASSPDRRTDTQYF.

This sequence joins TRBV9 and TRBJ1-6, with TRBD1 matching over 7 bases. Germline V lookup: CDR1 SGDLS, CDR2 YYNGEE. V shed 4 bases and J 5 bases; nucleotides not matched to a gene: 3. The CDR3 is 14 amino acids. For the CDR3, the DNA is TGTGCCAGCAGCATAGGACAGGATAATTCACCCCTCCACTTT. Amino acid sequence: CASSIGQDNSPLHF.

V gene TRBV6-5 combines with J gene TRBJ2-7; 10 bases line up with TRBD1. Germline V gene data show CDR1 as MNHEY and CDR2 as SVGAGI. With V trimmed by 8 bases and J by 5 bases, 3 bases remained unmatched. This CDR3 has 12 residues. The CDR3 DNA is TGTGCCAGCGCGACAGGGGGCAACGAGCAGTACTTC. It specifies CASATGGNEQYF.

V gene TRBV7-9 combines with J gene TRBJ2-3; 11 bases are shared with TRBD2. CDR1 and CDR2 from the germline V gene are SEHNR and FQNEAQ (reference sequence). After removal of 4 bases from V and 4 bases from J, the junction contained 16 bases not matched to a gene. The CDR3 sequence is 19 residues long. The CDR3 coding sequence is TGTGCCAGCAGCTCAGAAACTTCCTCACTAGCGGGGGATGCAGATACGCAGTATTTT. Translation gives CASSSETSSLAGDADTQYF.

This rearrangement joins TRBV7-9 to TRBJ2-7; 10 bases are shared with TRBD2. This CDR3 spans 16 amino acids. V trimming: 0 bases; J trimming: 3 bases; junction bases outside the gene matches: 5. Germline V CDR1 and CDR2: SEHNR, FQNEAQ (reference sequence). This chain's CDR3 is CASSLAASGGIYEQYF. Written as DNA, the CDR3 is TGTGCCAGCAGCTTAGCCGCTAGCGGGGGTATCTACGAGCAGTACTTC.

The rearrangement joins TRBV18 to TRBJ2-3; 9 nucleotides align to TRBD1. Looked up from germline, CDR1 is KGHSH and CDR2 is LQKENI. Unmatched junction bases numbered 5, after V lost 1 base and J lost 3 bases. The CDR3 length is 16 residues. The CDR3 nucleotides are TGTGCCAGCTCACCACGGGACAGGGCGAGGACAGATACGCAGTATTTT. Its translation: CASSPRDRARTDTQYF.

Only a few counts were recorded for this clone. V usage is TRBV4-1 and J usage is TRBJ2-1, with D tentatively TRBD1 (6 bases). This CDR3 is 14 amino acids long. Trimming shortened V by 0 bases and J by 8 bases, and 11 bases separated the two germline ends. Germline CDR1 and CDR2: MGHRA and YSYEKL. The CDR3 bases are TGCGCCAGCAGCCAAGACAGGGGTGGGGATGAGCAGTTCTTC. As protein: CASSQDRGGDEQFF.

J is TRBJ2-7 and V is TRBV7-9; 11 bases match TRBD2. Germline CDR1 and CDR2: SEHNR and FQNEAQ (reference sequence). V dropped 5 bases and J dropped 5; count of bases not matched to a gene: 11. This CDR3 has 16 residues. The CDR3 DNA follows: TGTGCCAGCAGCCAAGCGATAGCGGGGGGGTATCACGAGCAGTACTTC. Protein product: CASSQAIAGGYHEQYF.